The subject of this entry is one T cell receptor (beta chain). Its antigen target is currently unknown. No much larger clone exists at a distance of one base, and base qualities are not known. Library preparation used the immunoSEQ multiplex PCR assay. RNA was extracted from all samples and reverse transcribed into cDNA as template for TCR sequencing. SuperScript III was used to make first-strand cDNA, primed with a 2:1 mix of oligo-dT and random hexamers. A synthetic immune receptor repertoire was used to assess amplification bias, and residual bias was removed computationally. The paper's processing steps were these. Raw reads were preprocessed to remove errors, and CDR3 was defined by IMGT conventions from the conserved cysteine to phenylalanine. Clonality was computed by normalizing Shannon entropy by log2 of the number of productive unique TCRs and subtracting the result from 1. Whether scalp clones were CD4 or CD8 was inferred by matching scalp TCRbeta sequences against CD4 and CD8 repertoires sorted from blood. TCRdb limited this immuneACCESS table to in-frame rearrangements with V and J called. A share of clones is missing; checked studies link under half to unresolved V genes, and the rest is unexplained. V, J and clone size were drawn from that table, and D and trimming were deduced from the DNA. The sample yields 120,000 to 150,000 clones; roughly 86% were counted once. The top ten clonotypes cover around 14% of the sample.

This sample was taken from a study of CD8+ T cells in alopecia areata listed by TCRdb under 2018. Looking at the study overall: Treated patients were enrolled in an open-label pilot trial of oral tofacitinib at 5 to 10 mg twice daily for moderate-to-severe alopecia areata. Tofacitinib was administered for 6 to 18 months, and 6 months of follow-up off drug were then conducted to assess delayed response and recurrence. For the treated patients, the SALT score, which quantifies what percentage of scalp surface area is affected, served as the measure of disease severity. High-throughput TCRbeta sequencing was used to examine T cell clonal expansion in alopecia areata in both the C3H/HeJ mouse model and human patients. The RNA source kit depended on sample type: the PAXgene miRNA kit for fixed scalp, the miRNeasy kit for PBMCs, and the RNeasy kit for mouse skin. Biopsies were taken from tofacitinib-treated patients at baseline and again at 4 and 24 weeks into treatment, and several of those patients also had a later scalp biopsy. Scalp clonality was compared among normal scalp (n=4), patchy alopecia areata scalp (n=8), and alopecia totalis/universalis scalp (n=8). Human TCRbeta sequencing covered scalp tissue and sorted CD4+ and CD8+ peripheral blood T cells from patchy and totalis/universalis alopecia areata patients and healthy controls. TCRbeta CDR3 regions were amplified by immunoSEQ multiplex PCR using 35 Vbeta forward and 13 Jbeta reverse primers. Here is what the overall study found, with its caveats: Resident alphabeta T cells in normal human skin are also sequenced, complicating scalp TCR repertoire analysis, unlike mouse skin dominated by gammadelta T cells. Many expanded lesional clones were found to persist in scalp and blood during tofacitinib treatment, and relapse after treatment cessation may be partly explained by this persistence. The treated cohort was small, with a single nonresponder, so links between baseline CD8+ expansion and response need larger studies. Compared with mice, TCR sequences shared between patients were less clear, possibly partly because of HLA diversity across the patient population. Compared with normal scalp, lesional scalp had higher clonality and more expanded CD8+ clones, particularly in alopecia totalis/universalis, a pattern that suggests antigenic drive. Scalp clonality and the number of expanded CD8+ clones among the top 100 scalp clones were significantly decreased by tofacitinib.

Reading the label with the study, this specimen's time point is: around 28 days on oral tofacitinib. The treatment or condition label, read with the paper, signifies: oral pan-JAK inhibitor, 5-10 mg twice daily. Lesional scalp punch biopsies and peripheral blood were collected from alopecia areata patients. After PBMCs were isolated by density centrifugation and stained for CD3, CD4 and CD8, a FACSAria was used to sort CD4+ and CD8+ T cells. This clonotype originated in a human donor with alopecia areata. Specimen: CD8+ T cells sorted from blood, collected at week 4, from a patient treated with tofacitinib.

The DNA is as follows: TGTGCCAGCAGAGGACAGGGGAACACTGAAGCTTTCTTT. The translation is CASRGQGNTEAFF. The chain uses TRBV27 and TRBJ1-1; 8 nucleotides in the junction match TRBD1. Unmatched junction bases come to 1, with V trimmed by 6 bases and J by 1 base. Inclusive of the bounding cysteine and phenylalanine, the CDR3 is 13 residues long. Only CDR3 DNA remains: 39 bases, in frame from the first base. As encoded in the germline V gene (reference sequence), CDR1 is MNHEY while CDR2 is SMNVEV.